Given below is one T cell receptor (beta chain) in context. Its antigen is undetermined. Primers: 60 Vbeta forward and 13 Jbeta reverse. TCRdb keeps only in-frame clones here, not all; method: immunoSEQ multiplex PCR. The sample includes 180,000 or so clones, roughly four fifths of them seen just once. This record belongs to a study of cytomegalovirus exposure and HLA in healthy donors. Study-wide points: The sole available immune exposure information was CMV serostatus. Analyzed later, association rates of TCRs varied across HLA loci, with DRB1 most and HLA-C fewest.

Germline V gene data show CDR1 as SEHNR and CDR2 as FQNEAQ (reference sequence). This CDR3 spans 15 amino acids. Losses at the gene ends were 4 bases for V and 2 bases for J; bases not matched to a gene: 5. The sequence derives from a boy younger than 10 in good health and CMV-seronegative. This chain joins TRBV7-9 and TRBJ2-7; 10 nucleotides match TRBD1. Sample: PBMCs. The CDR3 is CASSSDRGPPYEQYF. The DNA of the CDR3 is TGTGCCAGCAGCTCCGACAGGGGGCCACCCTACGAGCAGTACTTC.